The T cell receptor beta chain under discussion was sequenced for a study of CXCR3-negative and CXCR3-positive naive CD8 T cells. The CDR3 has 15 amino acids. Germline CDR1 is DFQATT and CDR2 is SNEGSKA (reference sequence). UMI-labeled TRB cDNA libraries were prepared by 5' RACE. Reprocessing the 5' RACE reads, TCRdb reports a single entry for every CDR3 protein and omits DNA. The repertoire table contains around 50,000 distinct CDR3 sequences. This clonotype counts as medium-sized (0.01 to 0.1%) by frequency. Its cognate antigen is unknown. Naive CD8+ T cells showed CD45RO-CCR7+CD27+CD95-. Study-wide findings and caveats: More hydrophobic TRB CDR3s were found in CXCR3-positive naive cells than in CXCR3-negative naive cells. Naive cells that were CXCR3-negative or CXCR3-positive used TRBV-TRBJ genes alike, while memory cells diverged. Memory CD8+ T cell repertoires were far less diverse than both naive subsets.

This clonotype was sampled from a human donor in good health. Some clones in this sample may be carry-over from other donors' samples. The chain has TRBV20-1 and TRBJ2-7; the D call from TCRdb, TRBD1, cannot be confirmed without DNA. The sample was naive CXCR3- CD8+ T cells from blood. Subset in this sample: CD45RO-CCR7+CD27+CD95- naive CD8+ T cells lacking CXCR3 (TNR3-). The CDR3 is CSARPETGGHYEQYF.